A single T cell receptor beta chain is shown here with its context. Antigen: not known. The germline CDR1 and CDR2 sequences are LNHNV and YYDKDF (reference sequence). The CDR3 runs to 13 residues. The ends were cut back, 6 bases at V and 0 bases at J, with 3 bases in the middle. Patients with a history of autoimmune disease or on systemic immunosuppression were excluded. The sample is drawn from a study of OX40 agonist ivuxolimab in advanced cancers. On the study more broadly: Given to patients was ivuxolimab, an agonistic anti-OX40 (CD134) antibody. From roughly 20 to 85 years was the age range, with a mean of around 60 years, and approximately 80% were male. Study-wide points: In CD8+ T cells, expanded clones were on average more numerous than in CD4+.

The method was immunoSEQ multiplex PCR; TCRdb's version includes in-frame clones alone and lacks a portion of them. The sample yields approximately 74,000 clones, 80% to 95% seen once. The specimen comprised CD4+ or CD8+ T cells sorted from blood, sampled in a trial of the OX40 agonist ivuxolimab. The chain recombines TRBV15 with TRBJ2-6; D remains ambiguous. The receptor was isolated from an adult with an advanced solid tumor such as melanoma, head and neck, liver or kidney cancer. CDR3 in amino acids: CATRNSGANVLTF. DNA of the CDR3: TGTGCCACCAGGAACTCTGGGGCCAACGTCCTGACTTTC.